A single T cell receptor beta chain is shown here with its context. No antigen is known for it. The entry originates in a study of T cells after yellow fever vaccination. General study points: Abundant contaminating clonotypes from the bulk population could appear in FACS-sorted repertoires.

Germline V CDR1 and CDR2: DFQATT, SNEGSKA (reference sequence). J gave up 3 bases and V 6 bases, and 6 bases lay outside the gene matches. The CDR3 has 15 amino acids. TCRdb reprocessed the 5' RACE reads with MiXCR, giving one entry per CDR3 protein. The table shows about 340,000 distinct CDR3 sequences, with 8% to 10% occurring only once. The clonotype originates from a man between 18 and 35 years old who received the YFV17D yellow fever vaccine. The sample consisted of PBMCs, taken on the day of the first yellow fever vaccination. J is TRBJ2-1 and V is TRBV20-1; 12 bases agree with TRBD2. CDR3 nucleotide sequence: TGCAGTGCGCCCACTAGCGGGGGGAACTACAATGAGCAGTTCTTC. The encoded protein is CSAPTSGGNYNEQFF.